This T cell receptor beta chain was captured in a study of cytomegalovirus exposure and HLA in healthy donors. V lost 6 bases and J lost 1, with 6 bases in between. Germline V gene sequence: CDR1 MNHEY, CDR2 SVGAGI. The CDR3 has 12 residues. Primers included in the PCR were 60 Vbeta and 13 Jbeta primers. The assay was immunoSEQ multiplex PCR, and TCRdb's table has in-frame clones only and misses some. The table includes 100,000 to 120,000 clones, over 65% detected once. The sequence derives from a man between 25 and 39 years old in good health and CMV-seropositive. The chain is built from TRBV6-5 and TRBJ1-2; D is unresolved. Sequenced: PBMCs. The CDR3 DNA reads as TGTGCCAGCAGGGACTTTAACTATGGCTACACCTTC. This codes for CASRDFNYGYTF.